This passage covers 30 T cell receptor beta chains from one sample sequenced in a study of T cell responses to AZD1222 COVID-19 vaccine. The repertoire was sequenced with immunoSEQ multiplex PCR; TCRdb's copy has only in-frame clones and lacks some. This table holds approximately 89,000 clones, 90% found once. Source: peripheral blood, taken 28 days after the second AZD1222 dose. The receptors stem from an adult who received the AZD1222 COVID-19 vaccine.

The CDR3 coding sequence is TGTGCCAGCAGCTTAGCCCTCAGGGACAGGGGGCTTTACAATGAGCAGTTCTTC. This encodes CASSLALRDRGLYNEQFF. V and J are TRBV11-2 and TRBJ2-1; 12 positions match TRBD1. The germline CDR1 and CDR2 sequences are SGHAT and FQNNGV. This CDR3 spans 18 amino acids. V lost 1 base to trimming and J lost 4 bases; unmatched junction nucleotides: 8.

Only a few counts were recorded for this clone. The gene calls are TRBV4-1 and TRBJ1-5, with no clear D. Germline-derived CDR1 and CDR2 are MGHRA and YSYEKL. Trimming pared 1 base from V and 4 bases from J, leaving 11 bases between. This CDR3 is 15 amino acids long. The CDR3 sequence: CASSQVADENQPQHF. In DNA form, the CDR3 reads TGCGCCAGCAGCCAAGTGGCGGATGAGAATCAGCCCCAGCATTTT.

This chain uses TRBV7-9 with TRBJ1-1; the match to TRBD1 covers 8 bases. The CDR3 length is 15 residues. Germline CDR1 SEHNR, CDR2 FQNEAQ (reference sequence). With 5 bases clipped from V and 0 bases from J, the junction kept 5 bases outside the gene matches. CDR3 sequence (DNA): TGTGCCAGCAGCGTTGAGACAGGGGTGAACACTGAAGCTTTCTTT. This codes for CASSVETGVNTEAFF. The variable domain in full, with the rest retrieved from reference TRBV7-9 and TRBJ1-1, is DTGVSQNPRHKITKRGQNVTFRCDPISEHNRLYWYRQTLGQGPEFLTYFQNEAQLEKSRLLSDRFSAERPKGSFSTLEIQRTEQGDSAMYLCASSVETGVNTEAFFGQGTRLTVV.

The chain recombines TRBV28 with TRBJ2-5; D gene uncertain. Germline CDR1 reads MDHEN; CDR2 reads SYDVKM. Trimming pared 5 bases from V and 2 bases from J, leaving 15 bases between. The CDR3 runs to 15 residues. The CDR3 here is CASSQSFGPQETQYF. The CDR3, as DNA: TGTGCCAGCAGTCAAAGTTTCGGCCCTCAAGAGACCCAGTACTTC.

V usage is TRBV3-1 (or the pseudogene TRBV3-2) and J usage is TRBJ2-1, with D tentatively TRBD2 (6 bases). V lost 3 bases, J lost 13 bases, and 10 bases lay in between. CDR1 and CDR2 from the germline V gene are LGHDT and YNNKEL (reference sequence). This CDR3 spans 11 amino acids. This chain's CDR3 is CASSHRGYQFF. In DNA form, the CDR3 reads TGTGCCAGCAGCCATCGGGGGTACCAGTTCTTC.

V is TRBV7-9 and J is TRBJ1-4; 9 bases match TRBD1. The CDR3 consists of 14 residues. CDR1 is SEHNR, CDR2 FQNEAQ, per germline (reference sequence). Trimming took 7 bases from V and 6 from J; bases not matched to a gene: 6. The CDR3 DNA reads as TGTGCCAGCAACCCGGACAGGGGATATGAAAAACTGTTTTTT. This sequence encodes CASNPDRGYEKLFF. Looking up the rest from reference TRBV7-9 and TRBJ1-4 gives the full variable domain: DTGVSQNPRHKITKRGQNVTFRCDPISEHNRLYWYRQTLGQGPEFLTYFQNEAQLEKSRLLSDRFSAERPKGSFSTLEIQRTEQGDSAMYLCASNPDRGYEKLFFGSGTQLSVL.

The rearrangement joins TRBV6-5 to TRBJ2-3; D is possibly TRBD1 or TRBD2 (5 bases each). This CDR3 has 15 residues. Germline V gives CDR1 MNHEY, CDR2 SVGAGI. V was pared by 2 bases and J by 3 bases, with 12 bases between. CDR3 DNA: TGTGCCAGCAGTTACCACGAGGGGTGGACAGATACGCAGTATTTT. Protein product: CASSYHEGWTDTQYF.

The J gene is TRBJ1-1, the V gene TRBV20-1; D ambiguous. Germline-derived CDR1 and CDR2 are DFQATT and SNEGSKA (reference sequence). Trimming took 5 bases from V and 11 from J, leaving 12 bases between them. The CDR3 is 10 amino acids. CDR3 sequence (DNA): TGCAGTGCTGGGGTCGCTTGGGCTTTCTTT. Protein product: CSAGVAWAFF.

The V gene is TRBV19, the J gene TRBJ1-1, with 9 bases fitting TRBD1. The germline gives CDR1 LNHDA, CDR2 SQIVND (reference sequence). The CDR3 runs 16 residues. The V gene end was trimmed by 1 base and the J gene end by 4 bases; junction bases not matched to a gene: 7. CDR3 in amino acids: CASSIGGNRGRTEAFF. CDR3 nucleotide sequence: TGTGCCAGTAGTATAGGGGGAAACAGGGGGCGCACTGAAGCTTTCTTT.

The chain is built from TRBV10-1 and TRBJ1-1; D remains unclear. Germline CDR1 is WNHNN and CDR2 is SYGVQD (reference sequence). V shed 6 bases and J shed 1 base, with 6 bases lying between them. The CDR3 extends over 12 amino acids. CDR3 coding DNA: TGCGCCAGCAGGATGGGGAACACTGAAGCTTTCTTT. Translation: CASRMGNTEAFF.

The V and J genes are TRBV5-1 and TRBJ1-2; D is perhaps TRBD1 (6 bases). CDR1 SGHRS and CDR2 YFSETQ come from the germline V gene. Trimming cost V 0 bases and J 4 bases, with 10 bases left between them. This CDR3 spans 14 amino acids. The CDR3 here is CASSLGQGFYGYTF. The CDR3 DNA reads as TGCGCCAGCAGCTTGGGTCAGGGGTTCTATGGCTACACCTTC.

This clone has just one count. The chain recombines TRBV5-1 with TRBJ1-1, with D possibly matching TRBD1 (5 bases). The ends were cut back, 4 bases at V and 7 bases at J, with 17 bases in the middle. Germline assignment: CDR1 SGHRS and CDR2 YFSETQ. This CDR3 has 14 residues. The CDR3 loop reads CASSRGTTGGEAFF. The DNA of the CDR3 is TGCGCCAGCAGCCGCGGGACGACGGGTGGTGAAGCTTTCTTT. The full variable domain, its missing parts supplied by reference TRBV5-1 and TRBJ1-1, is KAGVTQTPRYLIKTRGQQVTLSCSPISGHRSVSWYQQTPGQGLQFLFEYFSETQRNKGNFPGRFSGRQFSNSRSEMNVSTLELGDSALYLCASSRGTTGGEAFFGQGTRLTVV.

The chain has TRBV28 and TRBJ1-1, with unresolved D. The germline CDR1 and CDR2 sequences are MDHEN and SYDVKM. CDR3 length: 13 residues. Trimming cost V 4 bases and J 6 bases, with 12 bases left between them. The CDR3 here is CASSSPGSAEAFF. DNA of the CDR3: TGTGCCAGCAGTTCCCCGGGCTCTGCTGAAGCTTTCTTT. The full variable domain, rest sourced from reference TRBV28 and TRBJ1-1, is DVKVTQSSRYLVKRTGEKVFLECVQDMDHENMFWYRQDPGLGLRLIYFSYDVKMKEKGDIPEGYSVSREKKERFSLILESASTNQTSMYLCASSSPGSAEAFFGQGTRLTVV.

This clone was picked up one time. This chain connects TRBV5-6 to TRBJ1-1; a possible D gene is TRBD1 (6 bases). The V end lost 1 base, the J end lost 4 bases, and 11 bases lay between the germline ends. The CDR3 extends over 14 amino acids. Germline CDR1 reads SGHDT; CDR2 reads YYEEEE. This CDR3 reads CASSLSGGTTEAFF. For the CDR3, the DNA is TGTGCCAGCAGCTTGAGCGGGGGCACCACTGAAGCTTTCTTT. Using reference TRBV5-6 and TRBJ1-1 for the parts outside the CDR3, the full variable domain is DAGVTQSPTHLIKTRGQQVTLRCSPKSGHDTVSWYQQALGQGPQFIFQYYEEEERQRGNFPDRFSGHQFPNYSSELNVNALLLGDSALYLCASSLSGGTTEAFFGQGTRLTVV.

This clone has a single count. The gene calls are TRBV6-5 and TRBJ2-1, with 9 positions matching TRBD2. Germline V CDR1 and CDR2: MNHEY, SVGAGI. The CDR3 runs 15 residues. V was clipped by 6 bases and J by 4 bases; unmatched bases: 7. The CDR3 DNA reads TGTGCCAGCAGAGGACCTGGACTAGCGTACAATGAGCAGTTCTTC. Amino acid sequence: CASRGPGLAYNEQFF.

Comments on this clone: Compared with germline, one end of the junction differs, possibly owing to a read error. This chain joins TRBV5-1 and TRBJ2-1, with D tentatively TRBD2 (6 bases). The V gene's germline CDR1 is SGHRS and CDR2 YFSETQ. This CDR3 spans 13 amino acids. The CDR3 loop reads CASSLGGTAPGVF. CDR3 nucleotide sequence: TGCGCCAGCAGCTTGGGGGGGACCGCCCCGGGGGTCTTC. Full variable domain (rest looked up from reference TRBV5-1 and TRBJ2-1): KAGVTQTPRYLIKTRGQQVTLSCSPISGHRSVSWYQQTPGQGLQFLFEYFSETQRNKGNFPGRFSGRQFSNSRSEMNVSTLELGDSALYLCASSLGGTAPGVFGPGTRLTVL.

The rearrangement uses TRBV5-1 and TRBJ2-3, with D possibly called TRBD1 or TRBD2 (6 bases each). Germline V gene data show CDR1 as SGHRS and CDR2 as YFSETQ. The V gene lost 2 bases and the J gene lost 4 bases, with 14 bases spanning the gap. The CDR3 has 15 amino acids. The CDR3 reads CASSLGGNTADTQYF. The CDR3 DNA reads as TGCGCCAGCAGCTTAGGGGGGAATACGGCAGATACGCAGTATTTT.

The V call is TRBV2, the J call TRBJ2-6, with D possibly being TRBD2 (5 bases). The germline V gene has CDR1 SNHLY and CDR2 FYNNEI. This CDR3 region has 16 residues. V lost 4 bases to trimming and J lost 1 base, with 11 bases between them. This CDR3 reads CASSVGRGSGANVLTF. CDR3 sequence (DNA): TGTGCCAGCAGTGTCGGCCGGGGTTCTGGGGCCAACGTCCTGACTTTC. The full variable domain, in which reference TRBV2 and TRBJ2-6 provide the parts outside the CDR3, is EPEVTQTPSHQVTQMGQEVILRCVPISNHLYFYWYRQILGQKVEFLVSFYNNEISEKSEIFDDQFSVERPDGSNFTLKIRSTKLEDSAMYFCASSVGRGSGANVLTFGAGSRLTVL.

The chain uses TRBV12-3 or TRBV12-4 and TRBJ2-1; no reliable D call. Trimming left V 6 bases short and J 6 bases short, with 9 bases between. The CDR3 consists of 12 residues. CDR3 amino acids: CASSHLLNEQFF. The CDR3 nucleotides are TGTGCCAGCAGCCACCTACTCAATGAGCAGTTCTTC.

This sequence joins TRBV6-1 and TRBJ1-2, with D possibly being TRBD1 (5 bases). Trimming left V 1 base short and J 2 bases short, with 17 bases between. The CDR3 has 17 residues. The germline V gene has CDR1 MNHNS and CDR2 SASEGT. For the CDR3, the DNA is TGTGCCAGCAGTGAAGGCCTAAGTATAGGGGCCAACTATGGCTACACCTTC. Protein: CASSEGLSIGANYGYTF.

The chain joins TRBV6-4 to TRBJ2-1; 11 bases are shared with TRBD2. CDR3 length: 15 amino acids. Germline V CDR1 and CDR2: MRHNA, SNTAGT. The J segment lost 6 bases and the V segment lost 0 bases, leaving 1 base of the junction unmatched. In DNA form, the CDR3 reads TGTGCCAGCAGTGACTCTAGCGGGGGGGCCAATGAGCAGTTCTTC. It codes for CASSDSSGGANEQFF.

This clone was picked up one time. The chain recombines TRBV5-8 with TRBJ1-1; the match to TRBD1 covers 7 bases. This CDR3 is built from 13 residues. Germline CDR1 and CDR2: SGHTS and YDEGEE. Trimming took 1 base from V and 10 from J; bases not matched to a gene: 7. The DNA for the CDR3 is TGTGCCAGCAGCTTGAATTTGGGGACAGTAGCTTTCTTT. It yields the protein CASSLNLGTVAFF.

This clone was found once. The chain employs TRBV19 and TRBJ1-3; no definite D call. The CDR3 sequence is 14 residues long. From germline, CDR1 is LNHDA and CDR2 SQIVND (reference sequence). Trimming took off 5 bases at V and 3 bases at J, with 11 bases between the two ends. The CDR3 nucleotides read TGTGCCAGTAGTCCCTGGACGGGTGGAAACACCATATATTTT. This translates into CASSPWTGGNTIYF.

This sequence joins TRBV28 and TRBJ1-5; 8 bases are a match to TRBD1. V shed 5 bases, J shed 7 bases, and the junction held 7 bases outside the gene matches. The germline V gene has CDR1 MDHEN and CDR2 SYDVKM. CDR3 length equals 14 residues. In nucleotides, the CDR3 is TGTGCCAGCAGTCTACAGGGGGTAGGCCAGCCCCAGCATTTT. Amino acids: CASSLQGVGQPQHF.

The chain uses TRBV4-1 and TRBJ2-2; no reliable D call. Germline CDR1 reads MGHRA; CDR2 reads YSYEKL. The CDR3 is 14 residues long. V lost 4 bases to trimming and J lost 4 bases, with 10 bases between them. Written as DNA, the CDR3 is TGCGCCAGCAGCCGGTATTGGGGCACCGGGGAGCTGTTTTTT. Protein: CASSRYWGTGELFF.

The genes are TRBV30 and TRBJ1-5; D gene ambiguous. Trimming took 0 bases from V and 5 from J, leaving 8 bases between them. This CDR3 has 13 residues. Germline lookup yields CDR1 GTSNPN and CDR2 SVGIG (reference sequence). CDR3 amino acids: CAWSVSVYQPQHF. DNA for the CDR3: TGTGCCTGGAGTGTATCGGTTTATCAGCCCCAGCATTTT.

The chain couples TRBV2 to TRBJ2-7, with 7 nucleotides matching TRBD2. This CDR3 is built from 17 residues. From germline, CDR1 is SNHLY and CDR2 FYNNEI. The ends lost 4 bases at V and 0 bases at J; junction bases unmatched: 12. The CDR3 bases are TGTGCCAGCAGTGGGGGGGAGGGCAGAAGGAGCTCCTACGAGCAGTACTTC. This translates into CASSGGEGRRSSYEQYF.

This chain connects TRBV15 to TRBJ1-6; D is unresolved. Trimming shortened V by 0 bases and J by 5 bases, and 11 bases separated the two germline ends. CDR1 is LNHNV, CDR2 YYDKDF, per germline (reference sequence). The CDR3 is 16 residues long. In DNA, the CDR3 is TGTGCCACCAGCAGAGAAGGCGGGCAAAATAATTCACCCCTCCACTTT. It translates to CATSREGGQNNSPLHF.

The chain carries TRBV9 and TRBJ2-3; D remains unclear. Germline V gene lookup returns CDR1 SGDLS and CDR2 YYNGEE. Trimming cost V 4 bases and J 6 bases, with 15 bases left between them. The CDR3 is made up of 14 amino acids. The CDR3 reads CASSPSPPPDTQYF. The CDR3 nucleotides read TGTGCCAGCAGCCCCAGTCCCCCCCCCGATACGCAGTATTTT.

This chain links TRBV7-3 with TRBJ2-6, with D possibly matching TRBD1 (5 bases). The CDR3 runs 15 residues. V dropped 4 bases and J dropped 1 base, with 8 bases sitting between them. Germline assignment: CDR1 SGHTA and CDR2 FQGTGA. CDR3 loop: CASSSSGSGANVLTF. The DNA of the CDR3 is TGTGCCAGCAGCTCTTCAGGGTCTGGGGCCAACGTCCTGACTTTC. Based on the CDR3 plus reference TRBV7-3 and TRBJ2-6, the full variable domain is GAGVSQTPSNKVTEKGKYVELRCDPISGHTALYWYRQSLGQGPEFLIYFQGTGAADDSGLPNDRFFAVRPEGSVSTLKIQRTERGDSAVYLCASSSSGSGANVLTFGAGSRLTVL.